Listed below are T cell receptor beta chains from one sample, sequenced in a study of T-cell reconstitution after alpha-beta-depleted transplantation in children. TCRdb itself ran the PCR reads through MiXCR, one entry per CDR3 protein. The table has about 980,000 distinct CDR3 sequences, under 30% seen once. The material was PBMCs, mostly from graft donor cells, obtained 360 days after TCRalphabeta/CD19-depleted stem cell transplant. Receptors were obtained from a boy under three years old who had a stem cell transplant for SCID, so the T cells may come from the graft donor. The CDR3 runs from the conserved cysteine through the conserved F or W. The order of the fields is J gene, V gene, clone size, CDR3 protein. The size field is filled for only some rows; it gives once, few, many or a size class.

j_gene: TRBJ2-1
v_gene: TRBV2
abundance: few
CDR3aa: CASSEIGLAGAYRGNEQFF

j_gene: TRBJ1-3
v_gene: TRBV9
abundance: few
CDR3aa: CASSPGKSDF

j_gene: TRBJ2-1
v_gene: TRBV27
abundance: .
CDR3aa: CASSWNLNGANEQFF

j_gene: TRBJ2-1
v_gene: TRBV3-1
abundance: .
CDR3aa: CASSQGTSGGSSYNEQFF

j_gene: TRBJ2-2
v_gene: TRBV28
abundance: few
CDR3aa: CASSLRGTENTGELFF

j_gene: TRBJ2-1
v_gene: TRBV14
abundance: few
CDR3aa: CASSQDLATTKFF

j_gene: TRBJ1-4
v_gene: TRBV6-2/TRBV6-3
abundance: .
CDR3aa: CASSKREKLFF

j_gene: TRBJ1-5
v_gene: TRBV12-3/TRBV12-4
abundance: few
CDR3aa: CASSRSDSNQPQHF

j_gene: TRBJ2-3
v_gene: TRBV20-1
abundance: .
CDR3aa: CSARPIPFGETYTDTQYF

j_gene: TRBJ1-4
v_gene: TRBV7-2
abundance: many
CDR3aa: CASSPGTAIPPTLEKLFF

j_gene: TRBJ2-3
v_gene: TRBV29-1
abundance: .
CDR3aa: CSVDGWLGDTQYF

j_gene: TRBJ2-7
v_gene: TRBV13
abundance: few
CDR3aa: CASSPMGGRYEDEQYF

j_gene: TRBJ2-5
v_gene: TRBV4-1
abundance: few
CDR3aa: CASSRAGDPETQYF

j_gene: TRBJ2-3
v_gene: TRBV4-1
abundance: few
CDR3aa: CASSSVWLALDTQYF